This section outlines one T cell receptor (beta chain) sequence together with its context. No antigen is known for it. Sequenced by immunoSEQ multiplex PCR; TCRdb stores in-frame clones only, minus some. The sample has about a million clones; approximately 80% are singletons. This sample stems from a study of shared clonotypes between healthy human individuals. The study, taken as a whole, reports: The small donor group covered limited genetic and exposure diversity.

This receptor was taken from a man between 18 and 35 years old in good health. Some clones in this sample may be carry-over from other donors' samples. The sequenced sample consisted of memory CD4+ T cells from PBMCs. As to subset: CD45RA-negative fraction.

In DNA, the CDR3 is TGTGCCAGCAGACCCAGGACTAGCGGCTACAATGAGCAGTTCTTC. Amino acid sequence: CASRPRTSGYNEQFF. This chain connects TRBV27 to TRBJ2-1; 10 nucleotides agree with TRBD2. From germline, CDR1 is MNHEY and CDR2 SMNVEV (reference sequence). V shed 6 bases and J 3 bases; nucleotides not matched to a gene: 5. This CDR3 is built from 15 residues.